This TCR beta chain emerged from a study of metastatic and nonmetastatic thyroid tumors. This clone has a count of ten or more. V was pared by 3 bases and J by 0 bases, with 24 bases between. CDR1 and CDR2 (germline): SGDLS, YYNGEE. The CDR3 has 19 amino acids. TCRdb re-analyzed the PCR reads using MiXCR. The sample carries roughly 59,000 clones, 15% to 20% recorded once. Every patient was untreated before thyroid surgery. This chain connects TRBV9 to TRBJ1-2; no reliable D call. Sequenced sample: blood. The sequence derives from a male donor with papillary thyroid cancer or a benign thyroid nodule (not recorded which). Some clones in this sample may be carry-over from other donors' samples. This chain's CDR3 is CASSARPVYTEYSNYGYTF. The CDR3 DNA is TGTGCCAGCAGCGCCCGACCGGTGTATACGGAGTACTCTAACTATGGCTACACCTTC.